The TCR beta chain under discussion was sequenced for a study of prognosis after radiotherapy for stage I lung cancer. Overall study: SBRT radiotherapy comprised 3 to 5 fractions at a biologically effective dose of at least 100 Gy.

Study-level results: Among expanded TCR clones, tumor specificity was not determined. Gene usage, both TRBV and TRBJ, reportedly differed between patients with metastases and patients without them. Lower values of Shannon entropy after stereotactic body radiation therapy were seen in patients who developed distant metastases.

It was by two-round multiplex PCR that TCR beta CDR3 was amplified from genomic DNA. First-round PCR amplification was performed with primers specific to each TRBV and TRBJ gene. Each CDR3 protein is one row after TCRdb ran MiXCR on the multiplex PCR reads. Among some 56,000 distinct CDR3 sequences listed, around 27% were seen once. The CDR3 sequence is 13 residues long. From germline, CDR1 is SNHLY and CDR2 FYNNEI. The V end was cut by 5 bases, the J end by 1 base, with 8 bases between. This clonotype was detected ten times or more. As yet, its antigen is unknown. The chain links TRBV2 to TRBJ1-1, with D unclear. This specimen was PBMCs, taken before or after stereotactic body radiation therapy (not recorded which). The sequence came from a donor aged 50 or older with non-small cell lung cancer. This CDR3 is CASSQETNTEAFF. For the CDR3, the DNA is TGTGCCAGCAGTCAGGAGACGAACACTGAAGCTTTCTTT.